A selection of T cell receptor beta chains follows, all from one sample in a study of T cell responses to AZD1222 COVID-19 vaccine. Generated by immunoSEQ multiplex PCR, the TCRdb table keeps only in-frame clones and is missing some. This table has around 140,000 clones, approximately 90% appearing once. The specimen was peripheral blood, collected 28 days after the second AZD1222 dose. The receptors were sampled from an adult who received the AZD1222 COVID-19 vaccine. The CDR3 runs from the conserved cysteine through the conserved F or W. Each record gives: V gene, clone size, D gene, CDR3 length, J gene, CDR3 protein, CDR3 DNA. D genes are given only for firm matches. Clone size, where shown, is once, few, many, or a class for clones that have expanded.

v_gene: TRBV7-3; abundance: -; d_gene: TRBD1; len: 13; j_gene: TRBJ1-2; CDR3aa: CASSSRGGSGYTF; CDR3nt: TGTGCCAGCAGCAGCCGAGGGGGCTCTGGCTACACCTTC
v_gene: TRBV19; abundance: once; d_gene: -; len: 16; j_gene: TRBJ2-1; CDR3aa: CASPPSGGGNYNEQFF; CDR3nt: TGTGCCAGTCCCCCTTCCGGGGGCGGAAACTACAATGAGCAGTTCTTC
v_gene: TRBV4-1; abundance: few; d_gene: TRBD1; len: 16; j_gene: TRBJ1-2; CDR3aa: CASSQVGTGGDYGYTF; CDR3nt: TGCGCCAGCAGCCAAGTGGGGACAGGAGGAGACTATGGCTACACCTTC
v_gene: TRBV6-5; abundance: -; d_gene: -; len: 13; j_gene: TRBJ1-5; CDR3aa: CASSYGQGLSQHF; CDR3nt: TGTGCCAGCAGTTACGGGCAGGGGCTGTCCCAGCATTTT
v_gene: TRBV9; abundance: -; d_gene: TRBD1; len: 15; j_gene: TRBJ1-2; CDR3aa: CASSVEGQGNYGYTF; CDR3nt: TGTGCCAGCAGCGTAGAGGGACAGGGAAATTATGGCTACACCTTC
v_gene: TRBV27; abundance: -; d_gene: -; len: 16; j_gene: TRBJ2-7; CDR3aa: CASSHSQERVGYEQYF; CDR3nt: TGTGCCAGCAGTCACTCCCAGGAGCGGGTAGGCTACGAGCAGTACTTC
v_gene: TRBV27; abundance: -; d_gene: -; len: 17; j_gene: TRBJ2-3; CDR3aa: CASRRLSGVTLTDTQYF; CDR3nt: TGTGCCAGCAGACGTCTCTCGGGAGTTACCCTCACAGATACGCAGTATTTT
v_gene: TRBV30; abundance: once; d_gene: -; len: 11; j_gene: TRBJ2-7; CDR3aa: CAWTGAYEQYF; CDR3nt: TGTGCCTGGACCGGGGCCTACGAGCAGTACTTC
v_gene: TRBV27; abundance: -; d_gene: -; len: 14; j_gene: TRBJ1-5; CDR3aa: CASRPTGSGQPQHF; CDR3nt: TGTGCCAGCAGACCAACAGGGTCGGGTCAGCCCCAGCATTTT
v_gene: TRBV6-1; abundance: -; d_gene: -; len: 15; j_gene: TRBJ1-5; CDR3aa: CASSFSEVPGQPQHF; CDR3nt: TGTGCCAGCAGTTTTTCGGAGGTTCCGGGTCAGCCCCAGCATTTT
v_gene: TRBV28; abundance: -; d_gene: TRBD1; len: 15; j_gene: TRBJ1-1; CDR3aa: CASRSPGTGLTEAFF; CDR3nt: TGTGCCAGCAGGTCCCCCGGGACAGGGCTCACTGAAGCTTTCTTT
v_gene: TRBV28; abundance: -; d_gene: -; len: 17; j_gene: TRBJ1-6; CDR3aa: CASSLPYTGTYNSPLHF; CDR3nt: TGTGCCAGCAGTCTCCCCTATACAGGGACCTATAATTCACCCCTCCACTTT
v_gene: TRBV12-3/TRBV12-4; abundance: -; d_gene: -; len: 13; j_gene: TRBJ2-2; CDR3aa: CASQAQGSGELFF; CDR3nt: TGTGCCAGCCAAGCACAGGGATCCGGGGAGCTGTTTTTT
v_gene: TRBV5-1; abundance: few; d_gene: TRBD1; len: 14; j_gene: TRBJ2-1; CDR3aa: CASSSQGAGNEQFF; CDR3nt: TGCGCCAGCAGCTCACAGGGGGCTGGCAATGAGCAGTTCTTC
v_gene: TRBV5-1; abundance: once; d_gene: -; len: 14; j_gene: TRBJ1-2; CDR3aa: CASSLGRVNYGYTF; CDR3nt: TGCGCCAGCAGCTTGGGACGAGTTAACTATGGCTACACCTTC
v_gene: TRBV19; abundance: once; d_gene: -; len: 14; j_gene: TRBJ1-2; CDR3aa: CASSIGPSEYGYTF; CDR3nt: TGTGCCAGTAGTATCGGTCCCTCTGAATATGGCTACACCTTC
v_gene: TRBV6-5; abundance: -; d_gene: TRBD1; len: 13; j_gene: TRBJ1-2; CDR3aa: CASRYGQGRGYTF; CDR3nt: TGTGCCAGCAGATACGGACAGGGGCGCGGCTACACCTTC
v_gene: TRBV3-1/TRBV3-2; abundance: -; d_gene: TRBD1; len: 19; j_gene: TRBJ2-2; CDR3aa: CASSQRTGIFLMNTGELFF; CDR3nt: TGTGCCAGCAGCCAACGGACAGGTATATTTTTAATGAACACCGGGGAGCTGTTTTTT
v_gene: TRBV18; abundance: -; d_gene: -; len: 12; j_gene: TRBJ2-5; CDR3aa: CASSPKQETQYF; CDR3nt: TGTGCCAGCTCACCGAAACAAGAGACCCAGTACTTC
v_gene: TRBV16; abundance: -; d_gene: -; len: 13; j_gene: TRBJ1-6; CDR3aa: CASSQLADSPLHF; CDR3nt: TGTGCCAGCAGCCAATTAGCCGACTCACCCCTCCACTTT
v_gene: TRBV2; abundance: once; d_gene: -; len: 14; j_gene: TRBJ2-3; CDR3aa: CASSDKSGEDTQYF; CDR3nt: TGTGCCAGCAGTGACAAGTCGGGGGAAGATACGCAGTATTTT
v_gene: TRBV10-3; abundance: -; d_gene: TRBD1; len: 15; j_gene: TRBJ1-2; CDR3aa: CAISRADRGNYGYTF; CDR3nt: TGTGCCATCAGCCGAGCGGACAGGGGGAACTATGGCTACACCTTC
v_gene: TRBV6-5; abundance: once; d_gene: TRBD1; len: 15; j_gene: TRBJ1-5; CDR3aa: CASSTRDRGNQPQHF; CDR3nt: TGTGCCAGCAGTACCAGGGACAGGGGTAATCAGCCCCAGCATTTT
v_gene: TRBV4-2; abundance: -; d_gene: TRBD2; len: 15; j_gene: TRBJ2-1; CDR3aa: CASSQVASGNNEQFF; CDR3nt: TGTGCCAGCAGCCAAGTGGCTAGCGGGAACAATGAGCAGTTCTTC
v_gene: TRBV18; abundance: -; d_gene: -; len: 16; j_gene: TRBJ2-6; CDR3aa: CASSPIVSSGANVLTF; CDR3nt: TGTGCCAGCTCACCGATCGTTTCCTCTGGGGCCAACGTCCTGACTTTC
v_gene: TRBV19; abundance: -; d_gene: -; len: 15; j_gene: TRBJ1-5; CDR3aa: CASSIKGGNNQPQHF; CDR3nt: TGTGCCAGTAGTATAAAAGGGGGGAACAATCAGCCCCAGCATTTT
v_gene: TRBV5-1; abundance: -; d_gene: -; len: 15; j_gene: TRBJ2-3; CDR3aa: CASSTSGWTGDTQYF; CDR3nt: TGCGCCAGCAGTACCAGCGGATGGACCGGGGATACGCAGTATTTT
v_gene: TRBV6-4; abundance: -; d_gene: -; len: 15; j_gene: TRBJ2-2; CDR3aa: CASSDESGTTGELFF; CDR3nt: TGTGCCAGCAGTGATGAGAGCGGGACAACCGGGGAGCTGTTTTTT
v_gene: TRBV9; abundance: -; d_gene: TRBD2; len: 15; j_gene: TRBJ2-3; CDR3aa: CASSVEPGGYDTQYF; CDR3nt: TGTGCCAGCAGCGTAGAACCGGGAGGGTATGATACGCAGTATTTT
v_gene: TRBV5-6; abundance: -; d_gene: TRBD2; len: 15; j_gene: TRBJ2-7; CDR3aa: CASSLSGRSLYEQYF; CDR3nt: TGTGCCAGCAGCTTGAGCGGGAGATCCCTATACGAGCAGTACTTC
v_gene: TRBV6-2/TRBV6-3; abundance: -; d_gene: TRBD2; len: 15; j_gene: TRBJ2-5; CDR3aa: CASSRTAGEQETQYF; CDR3nt: TGTGCCAGCAGTCGTACTGCGGGGGAACAAGAGACCCAGTACTTC
v_gene: TRBV28; abundance: -; d_gene: TRBD1; len: 15; j_gene: TRBJ1-6; CDR3aa: CASRKTGGRSSPLHF; CDR3nt: TGTGCCAGCAGAAAGACAGGGGGCCGAAGTTCACCCCTCCACTTT
v_gene: TRBV6-5; abundance: -; d_gene: TRBD2; len: 13; j_gene: TRBJ2-5; CDR3aa: CASSPWGGETQYF; CDR3nt: TGTGCCAGCAGCCCATGGGGGGGAGAGACCCAGTACTTC
v_gene: TRBV5-4; abundance: -; d_gene: -; len: 15; j_gene: TRBJ2-1; CDR3aa: CASSLGILDYNEQFF; CDR3nt: TGTGCCAGCAGCTTGGGGATCCTCGATTACAATGAGCAGTTCTTC
v_gene: TRBV7-9; abundance: -; d_gene: -; len: 11; j_gene: TRBJ1-6; CDR3aa: CASSLVSPLHF; CDR3nt: TGTGCCAGCAGCTTAGTCTCACCCCTCCACTTT
v_gene: TRBV6-2/TRBV6-3; abundance: -; d_gene: -; len: 14; j_gene: TRBJ1-2; CDR3aa: CASSYQGEAYGYTF; CDR3nt: TGTGCCAGCAGTTATCAGGGAGAGGCCTATGGCTACACCTTC
v_gene: TRBV10-3; abundance: -; d_gene: -; len: 13; j_gene: TRBJ1-2; CDR3aa: CAISENSVYGYTF; CDR3nt: TGTGCCATCAGTGAGAACAGTGTCTATGGCTACACCTTC
v_gene: TRBV7-9; abundance: -; d_gene: -; len: 14; j_gene: TRBJ2-2; CDR3aa: CASTIGDFTGELFF; CDR3nt: TGTGCCAGCACTATCGGAGATTTCACCGGGGAGCTGTTTTTT
v_gene: TRBV3-1/TRBV3-2; abundance: -; d_gene: TRBD1; len: 15; j_gene: TRBJ1-4; CDR3aa: CASSWTGVANEKLFF; CDR3nt: TGTGCCAGCAGCTGGACAGGGGTAGCTAATGAAAAACTGTTTTTT
v_gene: TRBV3-1/TRBV3-2; abundance: -; d_gene: -; len: 16; j_gene: TRBJ2-5; CDR3aa: CASSQVGGKLPRTQYF; CDR3nt: TGTGCCAGCAGCCAAGTGGGGGGAAAACTTCCACGGACCCAGTACTTC
v_gene: TRBV29-1; abundance: -; d_gene: TRBD1; len: 12; j_gene: TRBJ2-7; CDR3aa: CSATGPADEQYF; CDR3nt: TGCAGCGCGACAGGGCCTGCGGACGAGCAGTACTTC
v_gene: TRBV28; abundance: -; d_gene: TRBD1; len: 13; j_gene: TRBJ1-2; CDR3aa: CASSVTGAEGYTF; CDR3nt: TGTGCCAGCAGTGTAACAGGGGCAGAAGGCTACACCTTC
v_gene: TRBV15; abundance: -; d_gene: -; len: 14; j_gene: TRBJ1-2; CDR3aa: CATSRGQEPGGYTF; CDR3nt: TGTGCCACCAGCAGAGGACAGGAGCCCGGGGGCTACACCTTC
v_gene: TRBV28; abundance: -; d_gene: TRBD1; len: 13; j_gene: TRBJ1-5; CDR3aa: CAAGQGADQPQHF; CDR3nt: TGTGCCGCCGGGCAGGGGGCTGATCAGCCCCAGCATTTT
v_gene: TRBV19; abundance: -; d_gene: -; len: 14; j_gene: TRBJ1-2; CDR3aa: CASSDRDTNYGYTF; CDR3nt: TGTGCCAGTAGTGACCGGGACACCAACTATGGCTACACCTTC
v_gene: TRBV28; abundance: -; d_gene: -; len: 15; j_gene: TRBJ1-2; CDR3aa: CASSLLNSANYGYTF; CDR3nt: TGTGCCAGCAGTTTATTAAACAGCGCTAACTATGGCTACACCTTC
v_gene: TRBV10-2; abundance: -; d_gene: -; len: 11; j_gene: TRBJ1-1; CDR3aa: CACTGATEAFF; CDR3nt: TGCGCCTGTACAGGAGCCACTGAAGCTTTCTTT